The 27 T cell receptor beta chains below come from one sample, sequenced in a study of cytomegalovirus exposure and HLA in healthy donors. The PCR contained 60 Vbeta and 13 Jbeta primers. Sequenced by immunoSEQ multiplex PCR; TCRdb stores in-frame clones only, minus some. The sample consists of about 270,000 clones, under 80% of them appearing once. Sequenced sample: PBMCs. The receptors shown here come from a female donor in good health and CMV-seronegative.

This clone was found a few times. The chain is built from TRBV5-4 and TRBJ2-1; 7 nucleotides agree with TRBD2. CDR1 is SGHNT, CDR2 YYREEE, per germline (reference sequence). V was clipped by 3 bases and J by 7 bases; unmatched bases: 13. The CDR3 is 16 residues long. This chain's CDR3 is CASSSWGRAGRNEQFF. The CDR3 DNA sequence: TGTGCCAGCAGCTCGTGGGGGAGGGCCGGACGAAATGAGCAGTTCTTC.

This clone is a singleton in its sample. Other DNA sequences in the same sample also yield this CDR3. CDR3 residues: CASSFAPGLAGGMGEQYF. In DNA, the CDR3 is TGTGCCAGCAGCTTTGCCCCCGGACTAGCGGGAGGGATGGGCGAGCAGTACTTC. The chain uses TRBV5-6 and TRBJ2-7; 15 nucleotides agree with TRBD2. The CDR3 is made up of 18 amino acids. The germline gives CDR1 SGHDT, CDR2 YYEEEE. Trimming took 2 bases from V and 6 from J; bases not matched to a gene: 12.

The chain is built from TRBV6-6 and TRBJ1-1; a possible D gene is TRBD1 (6 bases). The germline V gene encodes CDR1 MNHNY and CDR2 SVGAGI (reference sequence). Trimming pared 4 bases from V and 1 base from J, leaving 10 bases between. The CDR3 spans 14 residues. The CDR3: CASSFHRENTEAFF. In nucleotides, the CDR3 is TGTGCCAGCAGTTTTCACAGGGAGAACACTGAAGCTTTCTTT.

This rearrangement joins TRBV7-9 to TRBJ1-4, with D maybe TRBD1 (5 bases). V gave up 1 base and J gave up 8 bases, with 14 bases separating them. From germline, CDR1 is SEHNR and CDR2 FQNEAQ (reference sequence). The CDR3 runs 15 residues. The CDR3 DNA follows: TGTGCCAGCAGCTTAGATGGGGCAAAGGGAGAAAAACTGTTTTTT. Protein: CASSLDGAKGEKLFF.

This chain joins TRBV6-6 and TRBJ2-7, with 13 bases lining up with TRBD2. The J segment lost 5 bases and the V segment lost 5 bases, leaving 9 bases of the junction unmatched. The CDR3 has 16 residues. Germline V CDR1 and CDR2: MNHNY, SVGAGI (reference sequence). This CDR3 reads CASSPRTSGRGNEQYF. DNA for the CDR3: TGTGCCAGCAGTCCCCGGACTAGCGGGAGAGGCAACGAGCAGTACTTC.

The table lists this clone with a count of one. The rearrangement joins TRBV29-1 to TRBJ1-4, with D possibly being TRBD1 (6 bases). CDR3 size: 13 residues. Looked up from germline, CDR1 is SQVTM and CDR2 is ANQGSEA. V dropped 7 bases and J dropped 11 bases, with 20 bases sitting between them. DNA for the CDR3: TGCAGCGGTCTAGGACAGCGAGAAGGGAAACTGTTTTTT. Its protein is CSGLGQREGKLFF.

The genes are TRBV6-1 and TRBJ1-5; D not certain. Per germline, CDR1 MNHNS and CDR2 SASEGT. Trimming pared 6 bases from V and 4 bases from J, leaving 16 bases between. The CDR3 extends over 15 amino acids. The CDR3 loop reads CASRTRGPFNQPQHF. The CDR3 bases are TGTGCCAGCAGGACGCGGGGTCCTTTTAATCAGCCCCAGCATTTT.

The V call is TRBV5-6, the J call TRBJ2-7, with TRBD2 matching 13 bases. The germline gives CDR1 SGHDT, CDR2 YYEEEE. The CDR3 totals 16 residues. Trimming took 0 bases from V and 6 from J; bases not matched to a gene: 6. The CDR3 spells CASSLATGLAGAEQYF. The CDR3 region has the DNA TGTGCCAGCAGCTTGGCGACTGGACTAGCGGGAGCCGAGCAGTACTTC.

Comments on this clone: The junction shows a germline mismatch at one end, possibly a read error. The chain recombines TRBV7-7 with TRBJ2-6; 10 bases align to TRBD1. The CDR3 spans 21 residues. In germline, CDR1 is SSHAT, CDR2 FNYEAQ (reference sequence). The CDR3 DNA follows: TGTGCTAGCAGCTTAGTCCCTGCCCCCGGGACAGGGGACGCTGGGGCCAACGTCCTGACTTTC. Translated, it gives CASSLVPAPGTGDAGANVLTF.

The chain employs TRBV7-9 and TRBJ2-3, with a possible D match to TRBD1 (6 bases). Germline V gives CDR1 SEHNR, CDR2 FQNEAQ (reference sequence). V lost 1 base, J lost 10 bases, and 12 bases lay in between. The CDR3 is 13 residues long. As DNA, the CDR3 is TGTGCCAGCAGCTTAGGTCAAGGGGGAGCGCAGTATTTT. The encoded protein is CASSLGQGGAQYF.

This clone was observed a single time. This chain joins TRBV5-1 and TRBJ2-7, with 9 bases matching TRBD1. The V gene end was trimmed by 0 bases and the J gene end by 6 bases; junction bases not matched to a gene: 1. This CDR3 contains 13 residues. The germline V gene encodes CDR1 SGHRS and CDR2 YFSETQ. CDR3 sequence reads: CASSLEGQGEQYF. The CDR3 DNA reads TGCGCCAGCAGCTTGGAGGGACAGGGCGAGCAGTACTTC. Looking up the rest from reference TRBV5-1 and TRBJ2-7 gives the full variable domain: KAGVTQTPRYLIKTRGQQVTLSCSPISGHRSVSWYQQTPGQGLQFLFEYFSETQRNKGNFPGRFSGRQFSNSRSEMNVSTLELGDSALYLCASSLEGQGEQYFGPGTRLTVT.

This chain connects TRBV7-8 to TRBJ2-5; possible D gene TRBD2, 5 bases. V was cut by 3 bases and J by 5 bases, with 13 bases left in between. The germline gives CDR1 SGHVS, CDR2 FQNEAQ. The CDR3 is 14 amino acids. The CDR3 sequence: CASSFRGNLETQYF. CDR3 nucleotide sequence: TGTGCCAGCAGCTTCCGGGGAAATTTGGAGACCCAGTACTTC. Full variable domain (missing parts from reference TRBV7-8 and TRBJ2-5): GAGVSQSPRYKVAKRGQDVALRCDPISGHVSLFWYQQALGQGPEFLTYFQNEAQLDKSGLPSDRFFAERPEGSVSTLKIQRTQQEDSAVYLCASSFRGNLETQYFGPGTRLLVL.

The chain combines TRBV5-5 with TRBJ1-1, with D uncertain. Germline CDR1 is SGHKS and CDR2 is YYEKEE (reference sequence). Trimming took off 1 base at V and 1 base at J, with 8 bases between the two ends. The CDR3 runs 14 residues. CDR3 in DNA: TGTGCCAGCAGCTTGAGCTCATCGAACACTGAAGCTTTCTTT. It yields the protein CASSLSSSNTEAFF.

This rearrangement joins TRBV11-1 to TRBJ1-1; D not resolved. The germline V and J ends were trimmed by 5 bases and 4 bases, with 14 bases remaining between them. The CDR3 runs to 14 residues. Germline CDR1 SGHAT, CDR2 FQDESV (reference sequence). Here the CDR3 reads CASSRQSGSTEAFF. The CDR3 DNA reads TGTGCCAGCAGCCGACAATCTGGGAGCACTGAAGCTTTCTTT.

Worth noting for this clone: At one end the junction does not follow the germline gene, possibly because of a read error. J is TRBJ2-2 and V is TRBV5-8; D is unresolved. Germline CDR1 reads SGHTS; CDR2 reads YDEGEE. The CDR3 contains 9 residues. The CDR3 DNA reads as TGTGCCAGCAGCTTGGGAGCCGTTTTT. Amino acids: CASSLGAVF.

The chain couples TRBV5-1 to TRBJ2-3, with D perhaps TRBD1 (5 bases). This CDR3 contains 14 residues. Trimming removed 4 bases at V and 4 bases at J, with 13 bases between. The V gene's germline CDR1 is SGHRS and CDR2 YFSETQ. The CDR3 protein is CASSQEPGPDTQYF. As DNA, the CDR3 is TGCGCCAGCAGCCAGGAACCAGGGCCAGATACGCAGTATTTT. The whole variable domain, remainder taken from reference TRBV5-1 and TRBJ2-3, is KAGVTQTPRYLIKTRGQQVTLSCSPISGHRSVSWYQQTPGQGLQFLFEYFSETQRNKGNFPGRFSGRQFSNSRSEMNVSTLELGDSALYLCASSQEPGPDTQYFGPGTRLTVL.

This clone was found a few times. The genes are TRBV7-9 and TRBJ2-7, with 7 positions matching TRBD2. The CDR3 has 14 amino acids. The germline V gene has CDR1 SEHNR and CDR2 FQNEAQ (reference sequence). The ends lost 0 bases at V and 7 bases at J; junction bases unmatched: 6. CDR3 DNA: TGTGCCAGCAGCTTAGCGGGAGGGCCGCGTGAGCAGTACTTC. This translates into CASSLAGGPREQYF.

The chain recombines TRBV29-1 with TRBJ2-1; D not certain. The germline gives CDR1 SQVTM, CDR2 ANQGSEA. This CDR3 has 15 amino acids. The CDR3 loop is CQAPTMVLSGDEQFF. The CDR3, as DNA: TGCCAGGCCCCTACAATGGTCCTCTCCGGCGATGAGCAGTTCTTC.

This clone was counted between two and nine times. The chain joins TRBV7-9 to TRBJ2-1, with 9 bases matching TRBD1. Germline V gene lookup returns CDR1 SEHNR and CDR2 FQNEAQ (reference sequence). This CDR3 has 14 residues. V lost 4 bases to trimming and J lost 6 bases; unmatched junction nucleotides: 4. Here the CDR3 DNA reads TGTGCCAGCAGCTCCCGACAGGGGGGCAATGAGCAGTTCTTC. Protein: CASSSRQGGNEQFF.

CDR3 region: CATSRVYPGLIDDNEQFF. CDR3 in DNA: TGTGCCACCAGCAGAGTTTATCCCGGACTTATTGATGACAATGAGCAGTTCTTC. V is TRBV15 and J is TRBJ2-1; weak D call: TRBD2 (5 bases). V dropped 1 base and J dropped 5 bases, with 21 bases sitting between them. This CDR3 contains 18 residues. Germline assignment: CDR1 LNHNV and CDR2 YYDKDF (reference sequence).

The rearrangement joins TRBV6-1 to TRBJ1-5; D is ambiguous. The CDR3 length is 16 residues. V shed 4 bases and J shed 6 bases, with 19 bases lying between them. Germline values: CDR1 MNHNS, CDR2 SASEGT. This CDR3 reads CASSVISTSVGQPQHF. CDR3 DNA: TGTGCCAGCAGTGTAATTAGTACCAGCGTGGGTCAGCCCCAGCATTTT.

V and J are TRBV10-1 and TRBJ2-5, with 10 bases lining up with TRBD1. The last part of the DNA fits TRBJ2-7 better; the J call may be wrong. Germline CDR1 is WNHNN and CDR2 is SYGVQD (reference sequence). The CDR3 sequence is 15 residues long. Written as DNA, the CDR3 is TGCGCCAGCAGTGGGGACAGGGGAGACTACCACGAGCAGTACTTC. Protein: CASSGDRGDYHEQYF.

The CDR3 nucleotides read TGTGCCAGCAGTTTAACCGTAGCGACTTCCTACGAGCAGTACTTC. It is translated as CASSLTVATSYEQYF. This chain uses TRBV27 with TRBJ2-7; D might be TRBD2 (5 bases). The CDR3 contains 15 residues. Germline V gene data show CDR1 as MNHEY and CDR2 as SMNVEV (reference sequence). V was trimmed by 2 bases and J by 1 base, leaving 12 bases between them.

The chain is built from TRBV5-6 and TRBJ1-1; D possibly corresponds to TRBD1 (6 bases). V was cut by 6 bases and J by 1 base, with 10 bases left in between. This CDR3 region has 13 residues. Germline V gene lookup returns CDR1 SGHDT and CDR2 YYEEEE. CDR3 DNA: TGTGCCAGCACCCCGACAGGGAACACTGAAGCTTTCTTT. Protein product: CASTPTGNTEAFF.

This clone was counted a few times. This chain uses TRBV5-1 with TRBJ1-4; no clear D gene. V gave up 3 bases and J gave up 8 bases, with 17 bases separating them. This CDR3 region has 15 residues. Germline lookup yields CDR1 SGHRS and CDR2 YFSETQ. CDR3 protein: CASSSTLLAGEKLFF. The CDR3 DNA sequence: TGCGCCAGCAGCTCCACACTATTGGCCGGGGAAAAACTGTTTTTT.

The chain couples TRBV6-1 to TRBJ2-5, with 11 bases matching TRBD2. The germline CDR1 and CDR2 sequences are MNHNS and SASEGT. The ends lost 2 bases at V and 5 bases at J; junction bases unmatched: 10. The CDR3 spans 17 residues. The CDR3 region is CASSEMASGRKGETQYF. For the CDR3, the DNA is TGTGCCAGCAGTGAAATGGCTAGCGGGAGGAAGGGGGAGACCCAGTACTTC.

This chain's CDR3 is CAWRAGQGYSGQYNEQFF. DNA for the CDR3: TGTGCCTGGAGAGCAGGACAGGGGTATAGCGGACAGTACAATGAGCAGTTCTTC. V and J are TRBV30 and TRBJ2-1; TRBD1 matches 9 bases. The CDR3 contains 18 residues. V lost 3 bases to trimming and J lost 4 bases; unmatched junction nucleotides: 16. Germline V gene data show CDR1 as GTSNPN and CDR2 as SVGIG (reference sequence).